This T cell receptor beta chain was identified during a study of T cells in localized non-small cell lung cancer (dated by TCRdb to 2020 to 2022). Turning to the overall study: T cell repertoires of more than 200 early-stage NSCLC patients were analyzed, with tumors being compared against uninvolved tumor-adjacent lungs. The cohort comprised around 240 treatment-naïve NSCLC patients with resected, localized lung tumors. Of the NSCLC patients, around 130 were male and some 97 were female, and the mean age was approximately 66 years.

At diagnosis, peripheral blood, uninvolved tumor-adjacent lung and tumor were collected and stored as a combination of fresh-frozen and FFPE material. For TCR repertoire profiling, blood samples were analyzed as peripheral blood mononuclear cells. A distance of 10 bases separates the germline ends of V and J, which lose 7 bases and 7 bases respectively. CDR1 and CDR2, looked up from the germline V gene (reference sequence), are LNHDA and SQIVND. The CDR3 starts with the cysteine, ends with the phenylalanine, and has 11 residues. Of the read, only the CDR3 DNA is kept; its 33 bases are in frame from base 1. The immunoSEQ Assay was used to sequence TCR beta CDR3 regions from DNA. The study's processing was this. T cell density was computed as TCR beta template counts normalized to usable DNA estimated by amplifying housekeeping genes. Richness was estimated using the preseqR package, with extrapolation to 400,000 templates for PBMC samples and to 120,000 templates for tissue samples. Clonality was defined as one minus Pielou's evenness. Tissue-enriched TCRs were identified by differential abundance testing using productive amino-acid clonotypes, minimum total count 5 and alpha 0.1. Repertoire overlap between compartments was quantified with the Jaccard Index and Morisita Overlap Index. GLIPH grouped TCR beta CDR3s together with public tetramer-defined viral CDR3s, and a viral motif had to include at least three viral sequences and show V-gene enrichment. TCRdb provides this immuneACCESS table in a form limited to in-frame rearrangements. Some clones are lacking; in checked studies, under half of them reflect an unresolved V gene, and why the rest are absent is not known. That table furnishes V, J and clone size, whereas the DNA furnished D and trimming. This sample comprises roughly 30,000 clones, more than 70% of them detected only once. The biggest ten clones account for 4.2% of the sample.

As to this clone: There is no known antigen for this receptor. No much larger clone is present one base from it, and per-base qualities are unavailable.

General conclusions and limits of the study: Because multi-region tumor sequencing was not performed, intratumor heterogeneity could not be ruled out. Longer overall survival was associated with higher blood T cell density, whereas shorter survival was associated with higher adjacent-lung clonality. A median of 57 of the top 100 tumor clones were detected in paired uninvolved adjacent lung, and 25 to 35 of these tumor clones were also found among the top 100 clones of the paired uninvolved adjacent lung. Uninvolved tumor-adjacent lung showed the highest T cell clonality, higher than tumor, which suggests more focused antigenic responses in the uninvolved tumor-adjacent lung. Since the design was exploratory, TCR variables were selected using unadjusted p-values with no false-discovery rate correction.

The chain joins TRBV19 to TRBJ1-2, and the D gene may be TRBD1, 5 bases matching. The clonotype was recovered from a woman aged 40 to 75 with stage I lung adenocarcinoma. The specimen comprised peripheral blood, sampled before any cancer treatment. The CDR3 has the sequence CASTAGAGYTF. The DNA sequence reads TGTGCCAGTACGGCTGGGGCTGGCTACACCTTC.